The rows below give T cell receptor beta chains drawn from one sample of a study of cytomegalovirus exposure and HLA in healthy donors. Sequenced by immunoSEQ multiplex PCR; TCRdb stores in-frame clones only, minus some. The sample yields over 120,000 clones, 94% seen once. Specimen: PBMCs. Source of these receptors: a man aged 18 to 29 in good health and CMV-seropositive. The CDR3 runs from the conserved cysteine through the conserved F or W.

CASSQLAGVSPFF	TRBV7-9	TRBJ2-1
CACGQDGAGNTIYF	TRBV9	TRBJ1-3
CASSPSGQGFTDTQYF	TRBV2	TRBJ2-3
CASSQSTGVRTIYF	TRBV4-1	TRBJ1-3
CASSIGGLHEQYF	TRBV19	TRBJ2-7
CASSYGANQPQHF	TRBV6-6	TRBJ1-5
CASSPSVGQGPLRSF	TRBV27	TRBJ2-7
CASSPPSRVEKLFF	TRBV18	TRBJ1-4
CASSSQGAGGEQYF	TRBV7-9	TRBJ2-7
CASSTYRGGQPQHF	TRBV19	TRBJ1-5
CASSLEGGTSPLHF	TRBV5-1	TRBJ1-6
CASSLTGTGTEAFF	TRBV28	TRBJ1-1
CASSPGQVNYEQYF	TRBV5-1	TRBJ2-7
CASSDLRVGRPQHF	TRBV6-1	TRBJ1-5
CASTPTSGMETQYF	TRBV19	TRBJ2-5
CASIGAWGRDYSNQPQHF	TRBV28	TRBJ1-5
CAWSLPAAAGETQYF	TRBV30	TRBJ2-5
CASSLGQGYEKLFF	TRBV28	TRBJ1-4
CASSFGDRLGYTF	TRBV28	TRBJ1-2
CASSSDTDTQYF	TRBV4-2	TRBJ2-3
CASSLAGGPFNTGELFF	TRBV5-1	TRBJ2-2
CASSGEFGQGQETQYF	TRBV27	TRBJ2-5
CASSTNPDSPLHF	TRBV13	TRBJ1-6
CASSRIGAGFFGYTF	TRBV7-9	TRBJ1-2
CASSAGTGGYGYTF	TRBV7-9	TRBJ1-2
CASSAMGQGDGEKLFF	TRBV2	TRBJ1-4
CASSPAGRGYGYTF	TRBV18	TRBJ1-2
CASSELWRELGNEQFF	TRBV6-1	TRBJ2-1
CASSTGLEAREQYF	TRBV9	TRBJ2-7
CASSHPLAGGPNEQFF	TRBV9	TRBJ2-1
CASSLSRNEQFF	TRBV5-4	TRBJ2-1
CASSQGQGSSYEQYF	TRBV4-2	TRBJ2-7
CASSLAAAAENEQFF	TRBV7-9	TRBJ2-1
CASSYRGGYEQYF	TRBV5-1	TRBJ2-7
CASSRTRGADTQYF	TRBV2	TRBJ2-3
CASSQLQGTRIQYF	TRBV28	TRBJ2-4
CASRRDSYTEAFF	TRBV5-1	TRBJ1-1